This TCR beta chain comes out of a study of radiotherapy plus CTLA-4 blockade in lung cancer. Study summary: Objective responses were seen in around a sixth of patients, disease control in approximately 29%.

The study, taken as a whole, reports: Clones of tumor-derived TCRs expanded in blood after radiotherapy plus ipilimumab. Reports state that early shifts in blood T cell clones, with interferon-beta, best predicted response.

Libraries were prepared by immunoSEQ multiplex PCR; TCRdb keeps only in-frame clonotypes and omits some of them. The sample holds 90,000 to 100,000 clones; around nine tenths are singletons and the top ten take about 5.3%. About this clone itself: The antigen remains unidentified.

The CDR3 is made up of 15 amino acids. The germline gives CDR1 LNHDA, CDR2 SQIVND (reference sequence). After removal of 7 bases from V and 10 bases from J, the junction contained 11 bases not matched to a gene. Specimen: peripheral blood, collected from a patient treated with radiotherapy plus ipilimumab. The J gene is TRBJ2-1, the V gene TRBV19; TRBD2 matches at 12 bases. The origin of this receptor is a human donor with non-small cell lung cancer that progressed on radiotherapy plus ipilimumab. CDR3 sequence reads: CASKGGTSGLGEQFF. The CDR3 bases are TGTGCCAGTAAGGGGGGGACTAGCGGGCTCGGGGAGCAGTTCTTC.